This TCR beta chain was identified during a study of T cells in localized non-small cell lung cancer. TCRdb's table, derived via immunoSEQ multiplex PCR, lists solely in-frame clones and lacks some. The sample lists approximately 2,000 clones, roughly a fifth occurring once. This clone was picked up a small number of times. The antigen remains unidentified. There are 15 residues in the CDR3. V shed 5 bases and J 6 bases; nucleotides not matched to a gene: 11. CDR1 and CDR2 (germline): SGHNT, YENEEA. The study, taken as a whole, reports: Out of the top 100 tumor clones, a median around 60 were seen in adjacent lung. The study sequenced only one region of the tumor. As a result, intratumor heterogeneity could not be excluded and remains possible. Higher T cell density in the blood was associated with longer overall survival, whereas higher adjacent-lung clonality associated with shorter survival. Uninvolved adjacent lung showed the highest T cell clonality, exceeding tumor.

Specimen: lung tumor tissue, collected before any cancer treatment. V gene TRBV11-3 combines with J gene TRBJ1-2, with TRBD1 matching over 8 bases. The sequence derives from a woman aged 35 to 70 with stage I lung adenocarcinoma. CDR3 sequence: CASSTGYPTGDGYTF. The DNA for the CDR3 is TGTGCCAGCAGCACCGGCTATCCGACAGGGGATGGCTACACCTTC.